The source of this T cell receptor (beta chain) is a study of shared clonotypes between healthy human individuals. Turning to the study itself: CD4 naive and CD4 memory each took three plates per donor, while CD8 naive took two and CD8 memory one. Notes on the study in general: The donor pool, a small one, limited the genetic and exposure-history diversity represented.

As to this clone: The antigen remains undetermined.

The germline V gene has CDR1 SGHRS and CDR2 YFSETQ. CDR3 length equals 18 residues. J lost 4 bases, V lost 2 bases, and 16 bases had no gene match. The deep-level immunoSEQ assay was used. Only in-frame clones appear in the TCRdb table, and some are missing; sequencing was by immunoSEQ multiplex PCR. The sample includes around 2,000,000 clones, roughly 91% seen only once; the top ten take about 1.8%. Positively selected for CCR7, the CD45RO-negative cells used as naive CD8 cells excluded terminally differentiated effector memory CD45RA+ cells. The receptor's source is a man between 18 and 29 years old in good health. Some clones in this sample may be carry-over from other donors' samples. The chain employs TRBV5-1 and TRBJ2-7; TRBD1 agrees at 9 bases. Sequenced material: naive CD8+ T cells from PBMCs. CDR3 sequence: CASSLAPLGDRVWYEQYF. CDR3 DNA: TGCGCCAGCAGCTTAGCCCCGCTGGGGGACAGGGTATGGTACGAGCAGTACTTC.